A single sample is the source of the 22 T cell receptor beta chains below, sequenced in a study of cytomegalovirus exposure and HLA in healthy donors. Use of 60 Vbeta and 13 Jbeta primers characterized the PCR. Measured with immunoSEQ multiplex PCR; TCRdb has only the in-frame clones, and not every one. Of 100,000 to 150,000 clones listed, around 68% are singletons. Sequences were obtained from PBMCs. The receptors here all came from a man aged 40-49 years in good health and CMV-seropositive.

This chain connects TRBV2 to TRBJ1-4; D perhaps matches TRBD1 (6 bases). V was shortened by 6 bases and J by 4 bases, with 15 bases between the two germline ends. The CDR3 totals 15 residues. Germline V lookup: CDR1 SNHLY, CDR2 FYNNEI. The CDR3 sequence is CASRTSGTLNEKLFF. The CDR3 DNA reads as TGTGCCAGCAGGACCTCCGGGACACTTAATGAAAAACTGTTTTTT.

On this clone: One junction end disagrees with the germline gene, perhaps due to a read error. The chain uses TRBV7-7 and TRBJ2-5, with D possibly TRBD2 on 5 matching bases. This CDR3 is built from 12 residues. Germline CDR1 SSHAT, CDR2 FNYEAQ (reference sequence). The CDR3 nucleotides read TGTGCTAGCAGCTCCGGCGGGGAGACCCAGTACTTC. This codes for CASSSGGETQYF. The entire variable domain, with the rest obtained from reference TRBV7-7 and TRBJ2-5, is as follows: GAGVSQSPRYKVTKRGQDVTLRCDPISSHATLYWYQQALGQGPEFLTYFNYEAQPDKSGLPSDRFSAERPEGSISTLTIQRTEQRDSAMYRCASSSGGETQYFGPGTRLLVL.

The chain carries TRBV29-1 and TRBJ2-2, with 7 bases that match TRBD1. The CDR3 totals 14 residues. Germline trimming cut 6 bases from V and 4 bases from J; bases unmatched to any gene: 8. The germline gives CDR1 SQVTM, CDR2 ANQGSEA. For the CDR3, the DNA is TGCAGCGTCTGGACAGGCCACTCCACCGGGGAGCTGTTTTTT. Translated: CSVWTGHSTGELFF.

The rearrangement joins TRBV7-2 to TRBJ1-2; 8 nucleotides match TRBD1. The CDR3 extends over 14 amino acids. Germline V gives CDR1 SGHTA, CDR2 FQGNSA. V shed 5 bases and J 8 bases; nucleotides not matched to a gene: 10. CDR3 in amino acids: CASSRSGTGVGYTF. The CDR3 region has the DNA TGTGCCAGCAGCCGTTCCGGGACAGGAGTCGGCTACACCTTC.

This clone was seen a single time. The chain links TRBV19 to TRBJ1-5; 7 positions match TRBD1. Germline V CDR1 and CDR2: LNHDA, SQIVND (reference sequence). This CDR3 has 15 amino acids. Trimming at V came to 0 bases and at J to 4 bases, leaving 3 bases not matched to a gene. CDR3 region: CASSIDSRGNQPQHF. As DNA, the CDR3 is TGTGCCAGTAGTATAGATTCCAGGGGGAATCAGCCCCAGCATTTT.

The chain carries TRBV6-1 and TRBJ2-2; a weak D match, TRBD1 (5 bases). CDR1 is MNHNS and CDR2 is SASEGT in the germline V gene. The V end lost 5 bases, the J end lost 6 bases, and 10 bases lay between the germline ends. This CDR3 comprises 13 residues. The CDR3 is CASSNQGAGELFF. CDR3 coding DNA: TGTGCCAGCAGTAATCAAGGGGCCGGGGAGCTGTTTTTT.

The chain links TRBV18 to TRBJ2-1; 16 bases agree with TRBD2. The CDR3 runs 15 residues. Looked up from germline, CDR1 is KGHSH and CDR2 is LQKENI. Trimming at V came to 4 bases and at J to 7 bases, leaving 1 base not matched to a gene. DNA for the CDR3: TGTGCCAGCTCACGGGGACTAGCGGGGGGGAATGAGCAGTTCTTC. Translated, it gives CASSRGLAGGNEQFF. The variable domain in full, completed from reference TRBV18 and TRBJ2-1, reads NAGVMQNPRHLVRRRGQEARLRCSPMKGHSHVYWYRQLPEEGLKFMVYLQKENIIDESGMPKERFSAEFPKEGPSILRIQQVVRGDSAAYFCASSRGLAGGNEQFFGPGTRLTVL.

The chain is built from TRBV7-2 and TRBJ1-2, with 9 bases identical to TRBD1. Per germline, CDR1 SGHTA and CDR2 FQGNSA. The junction had 4 bases not matched to a gene; V was cut back by 0 bases and J by 5 bases. There are 15 residues in the CDR3. The CDR3 DNA sequence: TGTGCCAGCAGCTTAGCGTGGACAGGGGATTATGGCTACACCTTC. It specifies CASSLAWTGDYGYTF.

This clone turned up a few times. This chain links TRBV27 with TRBJ2-7; 7 bases line up with TRBD1. Trimming took 4 bases from V and 4 from J; bases not matched to a gene: 7. Per germline, CDR1 MNHEY and CDR2 SMNVEV (reference sequence). The length of the CDR3 is 14 residues. This CDR3 is CASSWAGGTYEQYF. DNA of the CDR3: TGTGCCAGCAGTTGGGCAGGGGGTACTTACGAGCAGTACTTC.

This clone turned up a few times. The genes are TRBV7-9 and TRBJ2-7; TRBD2 agrees at 11 bases. The length of the CDR3 is 18 residues. Germline V CDR1 and CDR2: SEHNR, FQNEAQ (reference sequence). The trim removed 1 base at V and 4 bases at J, leaving 12 bases unmatched. The CDR3 DNA follows: TGTGCCAGCAGCTTAGGTGTTGGTAGCGGGAGGGCCAGGTACGAGCAGTACTTC. It translates to CASSLGVGSGRARYEQYF.

The chain uses TRBV7-2 and TRBJ2-7; TRBD1 agrees at 10 bases. The germline V gene encodes CDR1 SGHTA and CDR2 FQGNSA. The CDR3 spans 14 residues. The trim removed 6 bases at V and 5 bases at J, leaving 7 bases unmatched. The CDR3 DNA is TGTGCCAGCAGTCCTGACAGGGGGCGCGACGAGCAGTACTTC. Residues: CASSPDRGRDEQYF.

V is TRBV6-1 and J is TRBJ2-7, with D possibly being TRBD2 (6 bases). The germline CDR1 and CDR2 sequences are MNHNS and SASEGT. V was clipped by 8 bases and J by 1 base, with 12 bases between them. CDR3 length: 13 residues. The CDR3 coding sequence is TGTGCCAGCGCTCCGGCGGGGTCCTACGAGCAGTACTTC. It is translated as CASAPAGSYEQYF.

V is TRBV4-1 and J is TRBJ2-3; TRBD1 aligns across 8 bases. The CDR3 loop spans 15 amino acids. V lost 3 bases, J lost 4 bases, and 6 bases stayed unmatched. Germline loops: CDR1 MGHRA, CDR2 YSYEKL. The CDR3 bases are TGCGCCAGCAGCCAGCCTGCAGGGGGCTCAGATACGCAGTATTTT. Its protein is CASSQPAGGSDTQYF.

The CDR3 bases are TGCGCCAGCAGCTTGGCATACACCGGGGAGCTGTTTTTT. Translated: CASSLAYTGELFF. The chain employs TRBV5-1 and TRBJ2-2, with D unclear. The CDR3 contains 13 residues. Germline lookup yields CDR1 SGHRS and CDR2 YFSETQ. The V end lost 0 bases, the J end lost 3 bases, and 3 bases lay between the germline ends.

This sequence joins TRBV4-3 and TRBJ2-6; D unclear. This CDR3 is built from 16 residues. CDR1 and CDR2 from the germline V gene are LGHNA and YSLEER. V lost 1 base to trimming and J lost 0 bases, with 7 bases between them. This chain's CDR3 is CASSQGRPSGANVLTF. In DNA, the CDR3 is TGCGCCAGCAGCCAAGGGCGGCCCTCTGGGGCCAACGTCCTGACTTTC.

This chain connects TRBV18 to TRBJ2-3, with 8 bases matching TRBD2. Germline loops: CDR1 KGHSH, CDR2 LQKENI. The CDR3 length is 15 residues. With V trimmed by 1 base and J by 4 bases, 4 bases remained unmatched. CDR3 protein: CASSPRASGPDTQYF. The CDR3 region has the DNA TGTGCCAGCTCACCACGCGCTAGCGGGCCAGATACGCAGTATTTT. The complete variable domain, with remaining parts taken from reference TRBV18 and TRBJ2-3, reads NAGVMQNPRHLVRRRGQEARLRCSPMKGHSHVYWYRQLPEEGLKFMVYLQKENIIDESGMPKERFSAEFPKEGPSILRIQQVVRGDSAAYFCASSPRASGPDTQYFGPGTRLTVL.

The rearrangement links TRBV29-1 to TRBJ2-1; D is perhaps TRBD1 (5 bases). CDR3 length equals 15 residues. Germline V gene lookup returns CDR1 SQVTM and CDR2 ANQGSEA. V was cut by 0 bases and J by 9 bases, with 18 bases left in between. CDR3 amino acids: CSVEDHGRGRGEQFF. Here the CDR3 DNA reads TGCAGCGTTGAAGATCACGGAAGAGGTAGGGGTGAGCAGTTCTTC.

A note on this clone: The CDR3 does not end in the conserved phenylalanine or tryptophan, so this is likely a read error. The V and J genes are TRBV5-4 and TRBJ1-1; no reliable D call. V gave up 0 bases and J gave up 0 bases, with 12 bases separating them. Germline CDR1 reads SGHNT; CDR2 reads YYREEE (reference sequence). This CDR3 is built from 16 residues. Here the CDR3 DNA reads TGTGCCAGCAGCTTGGGGGCAGTATCCATGAACACTGAAGCTTTCTCT. Its translation is CASSLGAVSMNTEAFS.

V gene TRBV2 combines with J gene TRBJ2-7; D remains ambiguous. Germline lookup yields CDR1 SNHLY and CDR2 FYNNEI. This CDR3 comprises 12 residues. The germline V and J ends were trimmed by 4 bases and 4 bases, with 8 bases remaining between them. The CDR3 DNA reads as TGTGCCAGCAGTGTAAGCCGGTACGAGCAGTACTTC. It encodes CASSVSRYEQYF.

This clone was detected only a few times. The rearrangement links TRBV19 to TRBJ1-5, with TRBD1 identical over 10 bases. V lost 5 bases to trimming and J lost 1 base; unmatched junction nucleotides: 2. The CDR3 loop spans 15 amino acids. Germline V gives CDR1 LNHDA, CDR2 SQIVND (reference sequence). The CDR3 nucleotides read TGTGCCAGTAGTCTGGGACAGGGGAGCAATCAGCCCCAGCATTTT. This gives the protein CASSLGQGSNQPQHF.

V usage is TRBV15 and J usage is TRBJ2-5; D remains ambiguous. Germline CDR1 is LNHNV and CDR2 is YYDKDF (reference sequence). This CDR3 comprises 14 residues. V gave up 0 bases and J gave up 2 bases, with 7 bases separating them. The CDR3 here is CATSRDSAQETQYF. The DNA of the CDR3 is TGTGCCACCAGCAGAGACAGCGCTCAAGAGACCCAGTACTTC.

This clone has only a few counts. The chain couples TRBV11-2 to TRBJ2-5; 9 positions match TRBD2. Germline values: CDR1 SGHAT, CDR2 FQNNGV. The length of the CDR3 is 16 residues. Trimming at V came to 3 bases and at J to 1 base, leaving 6 bases not matched to a gene. CDR3 sequence reads: CASSLSLAGPQETQYF. The CDR3 DNA is TGTGCCAGCAGCTTGTCCCTAGCGGGGCCCCAAGAGACCCAGTACTTC.